These 25 T cell receptor beta chains share one sample of origin, sequenced in a study of blood T cell repertoires in COVID-19. The assay was immunoSEQ multiplex PCR, and TCRdb's table has in-frame clones only and misses some. Of 15,000 to 20,000 clones in the sample, roughly 82% were seen once. Material for sequencing was peripheral blood. These TCRs come from a woman in her 70s with active COVID-19.

V gene TRBV6-5 combines with J gene TRBJ2-7; 11 positions agree with TRBD2. Germline assignment: CDR1 MNHEY and CDR2 SVGAGI. The CDR3 is 16 amino acids. V shed 4 bases, J shed 3 bases, and the junction held 8 bases outside the gene matches. The CDR3, as DNA: TGTGCCAGCAGTTCGACTAGCGGGATGAAACACTACGAGCAGTACTTC. Its translation is CASSSTSGMKHYEQYF.

The rearrangement links TRBV3-1 (or the pseudogene TRBV3-2) to TRBJ2-5; 9 positions agree with TRBD2. The CDR3 runs 15 residues. V gave up 3 bases and J gave up 1 base; unmatched junction bases: 3. Germline V gene data show CDR1 as LGHDT and CDR2 as YNNKEL (reference sequence). This CDR3 reads CASSQQTSGQETQYF. In DNA, the CDR3 is TGTGCCAGCAGCCAGCAGACTAGCGGCCAAGAGACCCAGTACTTC.

V usage is TRBV23-1 and J usage is TRBJ2-7, with 8 bases identical to TRBD1. Being an ORF, TRBV23-1 has a function that is uncertain. The CDR3 contains 16 residues. Germline trimming cut 6 bases from V and 1 base from J; bases unmatched to any gene: 11. CDR3 sequence (DNA): TGCGCCAGCAGGCCGGACAGGGACCCCTATTCCTACGAGCAGTACTTC. It is translated as CASRPDRDPYSYEQYF.

This chain uses TRBV5-4 with TRBJ2-1; 8 nucleotides match TRBD2. Germline trimming cut 3 bases from V and 5 bases from J; bases unmatched to any gene: 7. Germline assignment: CDR1 SGHNT and CDR2 YYREEE (reference sequence). There are 15 residues in the CDR3. This CDR3 is CASSSKSGSHNEQFF. In DNA, the CDR3 is TGTGCCAGCAGCTCTAAGAGCGGGAGCCACAATGAGCAGTTCTTC.

The rearrangement links TRBV25-1 to TRBJ1-2; possibly TRBD1 for D (6 bases). V lost 5 bases, J lost 2 bases, and 9 bases lay in between. CDR1 is MGHDK and CDR2 is SYGVNS in the germline V gene. The CDR3 has 13 amino acids. CDR3 loop: CASSRRGNYGYTF. In DNA form, the CDR3 reads TGTGCCAGCAGTCGCAGGGGAAACTATGGCTACACCTTC.

This rearrangement joins TRBV2 to TRBJ2-2, with TRBD2 matching 7 bases. J was trimmed by 4 bases and V by 8 bases; bases with no gene match: 1. The germline V gene has CDR1 SNHLY and CDR2 FYNNEI. The CDR3 runs to 12 residues. In DNA, the CDR3 is TGTGCCAGCCGGGAGGCCACCGGGGAGCTGTTTTTT. Amino acids: CASREATGELFF. Filled out from reference TRBV2 and TRBJ2-2, the complete variable domain reads EPEVTQTPSHQVTQMGQEVILRCVPISNHLYFYWYRQILGQKVEFLVSFYNNEISEKSEIFDDQFSVERPDGSNFTLKIRSTKLEDSAMYFCASREATGELFFGEGSRLTVL.

V is TRBV5-6 and J is TRBJ2-2, with D hard to call. Trimming cost V 0 bases and J 6 bases, with 6 bases left between them. This CDR3 has 13 amino acids. Looked up from germline, CDR1 is SGHDT and CDR2 is YYEEEE. The CDR3 loop reads CASSLVAAGELFF. The CDR3 DNA sequence: TGTGCCAGCAGCTTGGTGGCCGCCGGGGAGCTGTTTTTT.

In DNA form, the CDR3 reads TGTGCCAGCAGCTACACACTAGCGGGGGGGGGTTGGGAGACCCAGTACTTC. This translates into CASSYTLAGGGWETQYF. The chain joins TRBV27 to TRBJ2-5; TRBD2 matches at 13 bases. The CDR3 spans 17 residues. In germline, CDR1 is MNHEY, CDR2 SMNVEV (reference sequence). After removal of 6 bases from V and 5 bases from J, the junction contained 12 bases not matched to a gene.

The J gene is TRBJ2-7, the V gene TRBV27; 8 bases match TRBD2. The CDR3 extends over 14 amino acids. CDR1 is MNHEY and CDR2 is SMNVEV in the germline V gene (reference sequence). The V segment lost 6 bases and the J segment 3 bases; nucleotides outside the gene matches: 7. The CDR3 region is CASRTGGGFYEQYF. The CDR3, as DNA: TGTGCCAGCAGAACGGGGGGGGGCTTCTACGAGCAGTACTTC.

This clone was counted once. V is TRBV2 and J is TRBJ1-6; D might be TRBD1 (6 bases). The CDR3 is 14 residues long. V lost 6 bases to trimming and J lost 7 bases, with 13 bases between them. The germline CDR1 and CDR2 sequences are SNHLY and FYNNEI. CDR3 bases: TGTGCCAGCAGGGCGCAGGGGATAAATTCACCCCTCCACTTT. Encoded protein: CASRAQGINSPLHF. Supplemented by reference TRBV2 and TRBJ1-6, the full variable domain reads EPEVTQTPSHQVTQMGQEVILRCVPISNHLYFYWYRQILGQKVEFLVSFYNNEISEKSEIFDDQFSVERPDGSNFTLKIRSTKLEDSAMYFCASRAQGINSPLHFGNGTRLTVT.

The chain is built from TRBV20-1 and TRBJ1-1, with D perhaps TRBD1 (5 bases). Deletions cut 3 bases from V and 0 bases from J, with 11 bases between. This CDR3 region has 14 residues. The germline V gene has CDR1 DFQATT and CDR2 SNEGSKA (reference sequence). This chain's CDR3 is CSASYPGLNTEAFF. CDR3 in DNA: TGCAGTGCTAGTTATCCAGGGCTGAACACTGAAGCTTTCTTT.

The rearrangement uses TRBV5-1 and TRBJ2-7; 12 nucleotides match TRBD2. This CDR3 spans 16 amino acids. Trimming at V came to 5 bases and at J to 6 bases, leaving 12 bases not matched to a gene. Per germline, CDR1 SGHRS and CDR2 YFSETQ. The CDR3 loop is CASSTGLAGSRGEQYF. Written as DNA, the CDR3 is TGCGCCAGCAGTACGGGACTAGCGGGCTCGAGGGGCGAGCAGTACTTC.

This chain connects TRBV19 to TRBJ2-1; D may be TRBD2 (6 bases). The CDR3 extends over 17 amino acids. Germline values: CDR1 LNHDA, CDR2 SQIVND (reference sequence). V lost 6 bases and J 4 bases, leaving 22 bases between the germline ends. The CDR3 bases are TGTGCCAGTAGCGGGAGTCGGCAAGCTAACCGTTACAATGAGCAGTTCTTC. It yields the protein CASSGSRQANRYNEQFF.

CDR3 nucleotides: TGTGCCAGCAGCACCGACAGGGGTCGGTTGGCTGAAGCTTTCTTT. Protein product: CASSTDRGRLAEAFF. This chain uses TRBV7-2 with TRBJ1-1, with 8 bases aligning to TRBD1. This CDR3 has 15 residues. Unmatched junction bases numbered 11, after V lost 5 bases and J lost 6 bases. Germline V CDR1 and CDR2: SGHTA, FQGNSA.

V is TRBV9 and J is TRBJ2-3; D gene ambiguous. The CDR3 is 12 residues long. V lost 0 bases and J lost 5, with 4 bases in between. Germline lookup yields CDR1 SGDLS and CDR2 YYNGEE. CDR3 sequence reads: CASSVDIDTQYF. Here the CDR3 DNA reads TGTGCCAGCAGCGTAGATATAGATACGCAGTATTTT.

The CDR3, as DNA: TGTGCCAGTACTCCGGTGAGGGCCTCCTACGAGCAGTACTTC. Translation: CASTPVRASYEQYF. The chain combines TRBV6-5 with TRBJ2-7; possible D gene TRBD2, 5 bases. Germline CDR1 and CDR2: MNHEY and SVGAGI. Trimming removed 9 bases from V and 0 bases from J, with 15 bases in between. The CDR3 is made up of 14 amino acids.

V is TRBV2 and J is TRBJ1-3, with 9 nucleotides matching TRBD1. The CDR3 consists of 19 residues. The V and J ends lost 7 bases and 0 bases, in that order; junction bases with no gene match: 16. Germline CDR1 SNHLY, CDR2 FYNNEI. DNA for the CDR3: TGTGCCAGCACTAGAAACCCGGGACAGGGAACAAGCTCTGGAAACACCATATATTTT. This sequence encodes CASTRNPGQGTSSGNTIYF.

The rearrangement joins TRBV28 to TRBJ2-1; 10 nucleotides line up with TRBD2. J gave up 6 bases and V 3 bases, and 5 bases lay outside the gene matches. CDR3 length: 15 amino acids. Germline values: CDR1 MDHEN, CDR2 SYDVKM. The CDR3 region is CASSLGASGSNEQFF. The CDR3, as DNA: TGTGCCAGCAGTTTGGGGGCTAGCGGGAGCAATGAGCAGTTCTTC. The full variable domain, completed using reference TRBV28 and TRBJ2-1, is DVKVTQSSRYLVKRTGEKVFLECVQDMDHENMFWYRQDPGLGLRLIYFSYDVKMKEKGDIPEGYSVSREKKERFSLILESASTNQTSMYLCASSLGASGSNEQFFGPGTRLTVL.

The DNA of the CDR3 is TGTGCCAGCAGTTACTCCGCTAGCGGATATACGCAGTATTTT. Translating it yields CASSYSASGYTQYF. The chain couples TRBV6-2 or TRBV6-3 to TRBJ2-3, with 7 bases identical to TRBD2. The germline V gene encodes CDR1 MNHEY and CDR2 SVGEGT. This CDR3 spans 14 amino acids. The V and J ends lost 0 bases and 7 bases, in that order; junction bases with no gene match: 4.

CDR3 sequence: CASSPGLAGGNNEQFF. DNA for the CDR3: TGCGCCAGCAGCCCGGGACTAGCGGGAGGGAATAATGAGCAGTTCTTC. The V call is TRBV5-1, the J call TRBJ2-1; 16 bases line up with TRBD2. The germline V gene encodes CDR1 SGHRS and CDR2 YFSETQ. V was pared by 4 bases and J by 7 bases, with 5 bases of the junction left unmatched. CDR3 size: 16 residues.

This clone was recorded once. V gene TRBV6-2 or TRBV6-3 combines with J gene TRBJ2-1, with D perhaps TRBD2 (6 bases). The CDR3 is 16 amino acids. V was shortened by 1 base and J by 5 bases, with 15 bases between the two germline ends. Germline lookup yields CDR1 MNHEY and CDR2 SVGEGT. As DNA, the CDR3 is TGTGCCAGCAGTTACTTAAAAGGTGCGGGGCACAATGAGCAGTTCTTC. This encodes CASSYLKGAGHNEQFF.

The chain uses TRBV24-1 and TRBJ2-3; 9 nucleotides match TRBD2. CDR1 and CDR2 from the germline V gene are KGHDR and SFDVKD. The trim removed 3 bases at V and 0 bases at J, leaving 9 bases unmatched. CDR3 length: 18 residues. The CDR3 loop reads CATSDLSGRKHSTDTQYF. The CDR3 DNA reads as TGTGCCACCAGTGATCTCAGCGGGAGGAAACATAGCACAGATACGCAGTATTTT.

This chain connects TRBV27 to TRBJ1-5; the D gene is possibly TRBD1 (6 bases). Germline V gene sequence: CDR1 MNHEY, CDR2 SMNVEV (reference sequence). Trimming left V 4 bases short and J 2 bases short, with 15 bases between. The CDR3 length is 16 residues. The CDR3 region has the DNA TGTGCCAGCAGTTCCCGGGGCAGGGGAGGCAATCAGCCCCAGCATTTT. Encoded protein: CASSSRGRGGNQPQHF.

The chain joins TRBV2 to TRBJ1-2; D unclear. V was cut by 2 bases and J by 12 bases, with 10 bases left in between. This CDR3 comprises 11 residues. Germline-derived CDR1 and CDR2 are SNHLY and FYNNEI. The CDR3 DNA reads TGTGCCAGCAGTGAAACCCGGGAGAACACCTTC. Its protein is CASSETRENTF. Combining the CDR3 with reference TRBV2 and TRBJ1-2 gives the whole variable domain EPEVTQTPSHQVTQMGQEVILRCVPISNHLYFYWYRQILGQKVEFLVSFYNNEISEKSEIFDDQFSVERPDGSNFTLKIRSTKLEDSAMYFCASSETRENTFGSGTRLTVV.

This chain joins TRBV7-9 and TRBJ2-2; a possible D gene is TRBD1 (5 bases). Trimming shortened V by 6 bases and J by 6 bases, and 8 bases separated the two germline ends. The germline CDR1 and CDR2 sequences are SEHNR and FQNEAQ (reference sequence). This CDR3 is built from 12 residues. The CDR3 is CASSKQAGELFF. The CDR3 DNA reads TGTGCCAGCAGTAAACAGGCCGGGGAGCTGTTTTTT. The full variable domain, completed using reference TRBV7-9 and TRBJ2-2, is DTGVSQNPRHKITKRGQNVTFRCDPISEHNRLYWYRQTLGQGPEFLTYFQNEAQLEKSRLLSDRFSAERPKGSFSTLEIQRTEQGDSAMYLCASSKQAGELFFGEGSRLTVL.